This T cell receptor (beta chain) was identified in a study of blood T cell repertoires in COVID-19. Only in-frame clones appear in the TCRdb table, and some are missing; sequencing was by immunoSEQ multiplex PCR. The sample records 80,000 to 95,000 clones, about 76% being singletons. The ends lost 4 bases at V and 3 bases at J; junction bases unmatched: 8. The CDR3 totals 18 residues. Germline loops: CDR1 SGDLS, CDR2 YYNGEE. The clonotype comes from a woman aged 80 or over with acute or convalescent COVID-19. The chain is built from TRBV9 and TRBJ2-3; 16 bases match TRBD2. Sequencing was performed on peripheral blood. The CDR3 loop reads CASSTPGTSGGVTDTQYF. The CDR3 bases are TGTGCCAGCAGCACCCCCGGGACTAGCGGGGGGGTAACAGATACGCAGTATTTT.